Shown below are 32 T cell receptor beta chains from a single sample sequenced in a study of cytomegalovirus exposure and HLA in healthy donors. PCR employed 60 Vbeta and 13 Jbeta primers. Here immunoSEQ multiplex PCR was the method, and the copy in TCRdb shows in-frame clones only, minus some. The sample holds around 150,000 clones, 82% seen once. Sequencing was done on a sample of PBMCs. These receptors came from a girl between 10 and 17 years old in good health and CMV-seropositive.

The gene calls are TRBV29-1 and TRBJ2-2; perhaps TRBD2 as D (5 bases). Germline-derived CDR1 and CDR2 are SQVTM and ANQGSEA. V was clipped by 4 bases and J by 3 bases, with 9 bases between them. This CDR3 has 13 amino acids. The CDR3 DNA reads TGCAGCGTTGCCCTGGAGGACACCGGGGAGCTGTTTTTT. Translated, it gives CSVALEDTGELFF.

This rearrangement joins TRBV28 to TRBJ1-2; TRBD1 might be the D (5 bases). CDR3 length: 13 residues. V lost 1 base and J lost 7, with 10 bases in between. The germline V gene has CDR1 MDHEN and CDR2 SYDVKM. The CDR3 sequence is CASSLFRAGGYTF. The CDR3 region has the DNA TGTGCCAGCAGTTTATTCAGGGCCGGTGGCTACACCTTC.

The chain is built from TRBV5-1 and TRBJ1-1; a possible D gene is TRBD1 (5 bases). CDR3 length equals 14 residues. Between the trimmed V and J ends, which lost 2 bases and 1 base, there was a span of 9 bases. Germline V CDR1 and CDR2: SGHRS, YFSETQ. CDR3 protein: CASSFGGENTEAFF. CDR3 in DNA: TGCGCCAGCAGCTTTGGAGGGGAGAACACTGAAGCTTTCTTT.

The J gene is TRBJ2-7, the V gene TRBV5-1; 12 nucleotides agree with TRBD1. The V and J ends lost 8 bases and 12 bases, in that order; junction bases with no gene match: 15. The CDR3 is 14 amino acids. Germline-derived CDR1 and CDR2 are SGHRS and YFSETQ. DNA for the CDR3: TGCGCCAGGGTCCGGGACAGGGGGCCCGGTCCCCCGTACTTC. It is translated as CARVRDRGPGPPYF.

This sequence joins TRBV28 and TRBJ1-5; D not resolved. Trimming left V 6 bases short and J 1 base short, with 16 bases between. The CDR3 is made up of 16 amino acids. The germline V gene has CDR1 MDHEN and CDR2 SYDVKM. The CDR3 loop reads CASSPIQSLSNQPQHF. The CDR3 coding sequence is TGTGCCAGCAGCCCAATCCAGTCTCTCAGCAATCAGCCCCAGCATTTT.

This clone came up once. This chain joins TRBV4-1 and TRBJ2-1; 12 bases are shared with TRBD1. CDR3 size: 17 residues. After removal of 4 bases from V and 1 base from J, the junction contained 5 bases not matched to a gene. Germline V gene lookup returns CDR1 MGHRA and CDR2 YSYEKL. The DNA of the CDR3 is TGCGCCAGCAGCCGCGGGACAGGGGGCACGTCCTACAATGAGCAGTTCTTC. It codes for CASSRGTGGTSYNEQFF.

V is TRBV30 and J is TRBJ1-1, with no clear D. This CDR3 has 12 amino acids. Germline CDR1 reads GTSNPN; CDR2 reads SVGIG (reference sequence). Between the trimmed V and J ends, which lost 3 bases and 4 bases, there was a span of 9 bases. CDR3 in DNA: TGTGCCTGGAGGCAGAGCGGCACTGAAGCTTTCTTT. It codes for CAWRQSGTEAFF. The variable domain in full, completed from reference TRBV30 and TRBJ1-1, reads SQTIHQWPATLVQPVGSPLSLECTVEGTSNPNLYWYRQAAGRGLQLLFYSVGIGQISSEVPQNLSASRPQDRQFILSSKKLLLSDSGFYLCAWRQSGTEAFFGQGTRLTVV.

The V gene is TRBV7-2, the J gene TRBJ2-5; D might be TRBD1 (5 bases). The CDR3 extends over 14 amino acids. Trimming removed 5 bases from V and 0 bases from J, with 10 bases in between. The germline V gene encodes CDR1 SGHTA and CDR2 FQGNSA. DNA for the CDR3: TGTGCCAGCAGCGAAAGACAGTACCAAGAGACCCAGTACTTC. This encodes CASSERQYQETQYF.

The rearrangement joins TRBV21-1 to TRBJ1-1; TRBD1 is the table's D call and was not checked against the DNA. TRBV21-1 is flagged as a pseudogene. CDR3 length equals 15 residues. DNA for the CDR3: TGTGCCAGCAGCGTTCGAGGGGGCTGTGACACTGAAGCTTTCTTT. Protein sequence: CASSVRGGCDTEAFF.

The chain carries TRBV14 and TRBJ2-3; tentative D call: TRBD2 (5 bases). In germline, CDR1 is SGHDN, CDR2 FVKESK. This CDR3 has 16 residues. V was trimmed by 4 bases and J by 2 bases, leaving 16 bases between them. The CDR3 protein is CASSRVAGLPTDTQYF. The CDR3 DNA is TGTGCCAGCAGCCGCGTCGCGGGTCTCCCCACAGATACGCAGTATTTT.

The V call is TRBV30, the J call TRBJ2-6; D may be TRBD1 (5 bases). CDR1 and CDR2 (germline): GTSNPN, SVGIG (reference sequence). The CDR3 extends over 15 amino acids. Trimming stripped 2 bases from V and 0 bases from J, with 8 bases between. The CDR3 sequence is CAWSRRVSGANVLTF. The CDR3 DNA sequence: TGTGCCTGGAGTCGCAGGGTCTCTGGGGCCAACGTCCTGACTTTC.

V is TRBV2 and J is TRBJ2-2, with D perhaps TRBD1 (6 bases). There are 14 residues in the CDR3. Trimming left V 8 bases short and J 0 bases short, with 10 bases between. Germline V gene data show CDR1 as SNHLY and CDR2 as FYNNEI. The DNA for the CDR3 is TGTGCCAGCCACAGGGTCGCGAACACCGGGGAGCTGTTTTTT. Translating it yields CASHRVANTGELFF.

The chain joins TRBV10-1 to TRBJ2-2, with a tentative D call TRBD1 (6 bases). This CDR3 has 15 amino acids. Trimming shortened V by 2 bases and J by 2 bases, and 9 bases separated the two germline ends. Germline V lookup: CDR1 WNHNN, CDR2 SYGVQD (reference sequence). This CDR3 is CASSERGHNTGELFF. CDR3 nucleotides: TGCGCCAGCAGTGAGCGGGGACACAACACCGGGGAGCTGTTTTTT.

This chain connects TRBV6-5 to TRBJ1-1; D is unresolved. This CDR3 contains 13 residues. V dropped 10 bases and J dropped 5 bases, with 17 bases sitting between them. Germline CDR1 is MNHEY and CDR2 is SVGAGI. CDR3 coding DNA: TGTGCCACCATTCGAGGGCCGAGGACTGAAGCTTTCTTT. It translates to CATIRGPRTEAFF.

V and J are TRBV11-2 and TRBJ2-7; D is unclear. The CDR3 is 11 residues long. The germline V and J ends were trimmed by 5 bases and 2 bases, with 4 bases remaining between them. Germline lookup yields CDR1 SGHAT and CDR2 FQNNGV. The CDR3 DNA reads as TGTGCCAGCAGCATAACCTACGAGCAGTACTTC. Amino acids: CASSITYEQYF.

The gene calls are TRBV6-5 and TRBJ1-2; D is undetermined. Per germline, CDR1 MNHEY and CDR2 SVGAGI. Trimming removed 1 base from V and 7 bases from J, with 13 bases in between. CDR3 length: 14 amino acids. CDR3 nucleotides: TGTGCCAGCAGTTACTTTTCTTCCTCAGGTGGCTACACCTTC. Translated, it gives CASSYFSSSGGYTF.

The chain employs TRBV7-3 and TRBJ2-3, with 11 bases matching TRBD2. CDR3 size: 15 residues. Germline V gene sequence: CDR1 SGHTA, CDR2 FQGTGA. V trimming: 5 bases; J trimming: 1 base; junction bases outside the gene matches: 2. CDR3 coding DNA: TGTGCCAGCAGCATGGGACTAGCGGGCACAGATACGCAGTATTTT. Translated, it gives CASSMGLAGTDTQYF.

This clone was seen a handful of times. The rearrangement joins TRBV19 to TRBJ2-2; TRBD1 aligns across 10 bases. The CDR3 totals 16 residues. J was trimmed by 7 bases and V by 7 bases; bases with no gene match: 12. Looked up from germline, CDR1 is LNHDA and CDR2 is SQIVND (reference sequence). The CDR3 loop reads CASTQPGTGVVGELFF. Here the CDR3 DNA reads TGTGCCAGTACCCAACCCGGGACAGGGGTGGTCGGGGAGCTGTTTTTT.

A note on this clone: Other DNA sequences in the same sample also yield this CDR3. The CDR3: CASSYDRNTEAFF. CDR3 in DNA: TGTGCCAGCAGTTACGACAGAAACACTGAAGCTTTCTTT. The J gene is TRBJ1-1, the V gene TRBV6-5; D perhaps matches TRBD1 (5 bases). CDR3 length: 13 residues. Germline-derived CDR1 and CDR2 are MNHEY and SVGAGI. Trimming took 2 bases from V and 2 from J, leaving 6 bases between them.

Concerning this clone itself: Mismatch with germline at one junction end may stem from a read error. Other DNA sequences in this sample translate to the same CDR3. The genes are TRBV6-5 and TRBJ2-2; the match to TRBD1 covers 7 bases. Germline CDR1 reads MNHEY; CDR2 reads SVGAGI. The CDR3 length is 13 residues. CDR3 residues: CASSPQGAGELFF. The CDR3 DNA sequence: TGCGCCAGCAGTCCCCAGGGGGCCGGGGAGCTGTTTTTT.

The chain employs TRBV25-1 and TRBJ1-1; D might be TRBD1 (6 bases). V dropped 8 bases and J dropped 4 bases, with 14 bases sitting between them. Germline CDR1 MGHDK, CDR2 SYGVNS. This CDR3 is built from 13 residues. CDR3 loop: CASCRGGGTEAFF. The DNA of the CDR3 is TGTGCCAGCTGCAGGGGCGGTGGCACTGAAGCTTTCTTT.

The chain is built from TRBV4-3 and TRBJ2-6; 7 bases line up with TRBD2. The CDR3 length is 16 residues. Trimming removed 4 bases from V and 4 bases from J; junction bases left unmatched: 7. Germline CDR1 is LGHNA and CDR2 is YSLEER. Written as DNA, the CDR3 is TGCGCCAGCAGCCCGGTGCGGGGGTCCGGGGCCAACGTCCTGACTTTC. Residues: CASSPVRGSGANVLTF.

V gene TRBV27 combines with J gene TRBJ2-2; D might be TRBD1 (6 bases). The CDR3 extends over 15 amino acids. V was cut by 0 bases and J by 5 bases, with 10 bases left in between. Germline V gives CDR1 MNHEY, CDR2 SMNVEV (reference sequence). The CDR3: CASSLSTGWTGELFF. The CDR3 DNA reads as TGTGCCAGCAGTTTATCCACAGGGTGGACCGGGGAGCTGTTTTTT.

V and J are TRBV5-1 and TRBJ1-2, with TRBD1 as a possible D gene (6 bases). The CDR3 is 12 amino acids. The V end was cut by 4 bases, the J end by 8 bases, with 12 bases between. Germline CDR1 and CDR2: SGHRS and YFSETQ. CDR3 DNA sequence: TGCGCCAGCAGCCCTGAGGGGGTCGGCTACACCTTC. Its translation is CASSPEGVGYTF.

The chain joins TRBV5-1 to TRBJ2-7; TRBD1 aligns across 10 bases. V lost 6 bases and J lost 4; bases outside the gene matches: 10. Germline V CDR1 and CDR2: SGHRS, YFSETQ. The CDR3 sequence is 15 residues long. The CDR3 DNA is TGCGCCAGCAAGGAAGGGACAGGGGATTATTACGAGCAGTACTTC. Translating it yields CASKEGTGDYYEQYF.

V gene TRBV9 combines with J gene TRBJ2-1; no clear D. Per the germline V gene, CDR1 is SGDLS and CDR2 is YYNGEE. This CDR3 is built from 15 residues. V dropped 0 bases and J dropped 2 bases, with 9 bases sitting between them. The CDR3 DNA reads TGTGCCAGCAGCGTAGAGAACTCACCCTACAATGAGCAGTTCTTC. As protein: CASSVENSPYNEQFF.

V usage is TRBV7-2 and J usage is TRBJ1-2; perhaps TRBD1 as D (5 bases). The V and J ends lost 3 bases and 3 bases respectively, with 8 bases between them. The CDR3 covers 13 residues. The germline gives CDR1 SGHTA, CDR2 FQGNSA. CDR3 nucleotides: TGTGCCAGCAGCTTGACAGTAGACTATGGCTACACCTTC. It is translated as CASSLTVDYGYTF.

V and J are TRBV5-8 and TRBJ1-1; 11 bases are a match to TRBD1. Germline-derived CDR1 and CDR2 are SGHTS and YDEGEE. There are 16 residues in the CDR3. Germline trimming cut 3 bases from V and 4 bases from J; bases unmatched to any gene: 8. CDR3: CASSSGTGGRGTEAFF. As DNA, the CDR3 is TGTGCCAGCAGCTCCGGGACAGGGGGTCGTGGCACTGAAGCTTTCTTT.

J is TRBJ1-5 and V is TRBV2, with D perhaps matching TRBD1 (6 bases). V lost 5 bases and J 5 bases, leaving 10 bases between the germline ends. The germline V gene has CDR1 SNHLY and CDR2 FYNNEI. The CDR3 runs 13 residues. CDR3 sequence (DNA): TGTGCCAGCAGTTCAGGGGTCCATCAGCCCCAGCATTTT. This gives the protein CASSSGVHQPQHF.

This chain joins TRBV10-3 and TRBJ1-2; possible D gene TRBD1, 6 bases. The ends were cut back, 6 bases at V and 8 bases at J, with 22 bases in the middle. CDR1 ENHRY and CDR2 SYGVKD come from the germline V gene. This CDR3 has 15 amino acids. The CDR3 sequence is CAISLDTDRIRGYTF. The DNA of the CDR3 is TGTGCCATCAGCCTGGACACTGACAGGATCCGCGGCTACACCTTC.

This CDR3 reads CASSAVGRGTYEANYGYTF. The CDR3 nucleotides read TGTGCCAGCAGTGCGGTGGGCAGGGGGACATATGAAGCTAACTATGGCTACACCTTC. The genes are TRBV2 and TRBJ1-2; 7 bases fit TRBD1. With 4 bases clipped from V and 0 bases from J, the junction kept 17 bases outside the gene matches. Per germline, CDR1 SNHLY and CDR2 FYNNEI. The CDR3 totals 19 residues.

A remark on this clone: In the same sample, other DNA sequences code for this CDR3. The rearrangement joins TRBV9 to TRBJ2-1; D perhaps matches TRBD2 (6 bases). This CDR3 is 14 amino acids long. From germline, CDR1 is SGDLS and CDR2 YYNGEE. V lost 0 bases and J 7 bases, leaving 11 bases between the germline ends. CDR3: CASSVAGGRNEQFF. Here the CDR3 DNA reads TGTGCCAGCAGCGTAGCTGGGGGGAGGAATGAGCAGTTCTTC.